Below are 5 T cell receptor beta chains sequenced from a single sample in a study of blood T cell repertoires in COVID-19. Only in-frame clones appear in the TCRdb table, and some are missing; sequencing was by immunoSEQ multiplex PCR. The data show fewer than 90,000 clones, with about four fifths seen just once and roughly 6.3% held by the top ten. Sequenced input: peripheral blood. These receptors all stem from a man in his sixties or seventies with COVID-19, enrolled during active disease.

The J gene is TRBJ1-2, the V gene TRBV2, with 10 nucleotides matching TRBD1. V was clipped by 5 bases and J by 4 bases; unmatched bases: 7. This CDR3 has 15 residues. Germline V lookup: CDR1 SNHLY, CDR2 FYNNEI. The CDR3: CASSSLDRGTYGYTF. In DNA, the CDR3 is TGTGCCAGCAGTTCGTTGGACAGGGGGACCTATGGCTACACCTTC.

This clone was observed many times. The CDR3 sequence is CASGTGGRNSPLHF. The DNA of the CDR3 is TGTGCCAGCGGGACAGGGGGCCGCAATTCACCCCTCCACTTT. The chain carries TRBV27 and TRBJ1-6; 12 nucleotides line up with TRBD1. The CDR3 consists of 14 residues. Germline lookup yields CDR1 MNHEY and CDR2 SMNVEV (reference sequence). The V and J ends lost 8 bases and 7 bases, in that order; junction bases with no gene match: 3.

In this sample, this clone turned up a few times. The chain carries TRBV11-2 and TRBJ1-2; the D is unclear. The germline CDR1 and CDR2 sequences are SGHAT and FQNNGV. This CDR3 comprises 14 residues. Trimming pared 4 bases from V and 8 bases from J, leaving 17 bases between. The CDR3 DNA reads TGTGCCAGCAGCTACGGGAGGGCGGGAGGAGGCTACACCTTC. Translation gives CASSYGRAGGGYTF.

This clone was found a few times. The J gene is TRBJ2-7, the V gene TRBV7-9, with 8 bases matching TRBD1. This CDR3 has 16 amino acids. V lost 1 base, J lost 6 bases, and 11 bases stayed unmatched. Germline-derived CDR1 and CDR2 are SEHNR and FQNEAQ (reference sequence). The CDR3 loop reads CASSLDPGQGFREQYF. In DNA form, the CDR3 reads TGTGCCAGCAGCTTAGATCCAGGACAGGGCTTTCGCGAGCAGTACTTC.

This clone was recorded once. This rearrangement joins TRBV5-4 to TRBJ2-1; TRBD2 matches at 14 bases. The CDR3 is made up of 17 amino acids. V shed 4 bases, J shed 3 bases, and the junction held 6 bases outside the gene matches. CDR1 is SGHNT, CDR2 YYREEE, per germline (reference sequence). For the CDR3, the DNA is TGTGCCAGCAGCCGGGGACTAGCGGGAGAAGGCTACAATGAGCAGTTCTTC. Amino acid sequence: CASSRGLAGEGYNEQFF.